This T cell receptor beta chain was obtained from a study of blood T cell repertoires in COVID-19. Study processing details: Quantification of nucleated cells was approximated via reference gene primer amplification. Here immunoSEQ multiplex PCR was the method, and the copy in TCRdb shows in-frame clones only, minus some. That table gives V, J and clone size, and the DNA gave D and trimming. The top ten hold about 2.1% of the sample, which has roughly 280,000 clones, approximately 86% seen once. This CDR3 comprises 15 residues. V lost 4 bases, J lost 1 base, and 6 bases stayed unmatched. Germline lookup yields CDR1 SGHRS and CDR2 YFSETQ.

The sequence came from a man aged 25 to 40 with active or convalescent COVID-19. Sequenced: peripheral blood. V is TRBV5-1 and J is TRBJ1-1, with 8 bases that match TRBD1. CDR3 coding DNA: TGCGCCAGCAGCGGGGATGGACAGGGGAACACTGAAGCTTTCTTT. This encodes CASSGDGQGNTEAFF. Filled out from reference TRBV5-1 and TRBJ1-1, the complete variable domain reads KAGVTQTPRYLIKTRGQQVTLSCSPISGHRSVSWYQQTPGQGLQFLFEYFSETQRNKGNFPGRFSGRQFSNSRSEMNVSTLELGDSALYLCASSGDGQGNTEAFFGQGTRLTVV.